Below, 17 T cell receptor beta chains from the same sample are listed, as sequenced in a study of blood T cell repertoires in COVID-19. Profiled with immunoSEQ multiplex PCR; TCRdb holds only in-frame clones, not every one. Of a few hundred thousand clones listed, 88% were seen once; the top ten hold 0.99%. Sequencing input: peripheral blood. The receptors stem from a woman in her 40s who had recovered from COVID-19.

The chain carries TRBV7-3 and TRBJ2-5; TRBD2 matches 7 bases. This CDR3 region has 14 residues. J was trimmed by 0 bases and V by 3 bases; bases with no gene match: 1. CDR1 is SGHTA and CDR2 is FQGTGA in the germline V gene. CDR3 sequence (DNA): TGTGCCAGCAGCTTCGGGGGGTACCAAGAGACCCAGTACTTC. The encoded protein is CASSFGGYQETQYF.

This rearrangement joins TRBV29-1 to TRBJ2-3; 8 bases fit TRBD1. The CDR3 is 16 residues long. The V gene end was trimmed by 2 bases and the J gene end by 4 bases; junction bases not matched to a gene: 11. CDR1 is SQVTM, CDR2 ANQGSEA, per germline. The CDR3 bases are TGCAGCGTTGAACGGGGGACGGGACAGGACGCAGATACGCAGTATTTT. It translates to CSVERGTGQDADTQYF.

The rearrangement uses TRBV11-3 and TRBJ2-5; 9 bases map to TRBD1. The CDR3 totals 15 residues. The germline gives CDR1 SGHNT, CDR2 YENEEA. V lost 0 bases to trimming and J lost 1 base; unmatched junction nucleotides: 0. This CDR3 is CASSLETGGQETQYF. DNA for the CDR3: TGTGCCAGCAGCTTAGAGACAGGGGGCCAAGAGACCCAGTACTTC.

V and J are TRBV2 and TRBJ2-5, with D possibly TRBD2 on 5 matching bases. CDR1 is SNHLY, CDR2 FYNNEI, per germline. V was clipped by 7 bases and J by 5 bases, with 17 bases between them. The CDR3 consists of 14 residues. For the CDR3, the DNA is TGTGCCAGCAACCCCGGGCAGCCGGGGGAGACCCAGTACTTC. Protein product: CASNPGQPGETQYF.

The chain couples TRBV5-4 to TRBJ1-2; 8 positions match TRBD1. V gave up 0 bases and J gave up 8 bases; unmatched junction bases: 12. The CDR3 runs 16 residues. CDR1 and CDR2 (germline): SGHNT, YYREEE (reference sequence). CDR3 DNA: TGTGCCAGCAGCTTGGGGGACAGGCCCCGTGTATCGGGCTACACCTTC. Residues: CASSLGDRPRVSGYTF.

The genes are TRBV12-3 or TRBV12-4 and TRBJ2-1; possibly TRBD2 for D (5 bases). There are 11 residues in the CDR3. V lost 3 bases and J lost 9, with 6 bases in between. DNA of the CDR3: TGTGCCAGCAGTTTGGGAGTTGAGCAGTTCTTC. It yields the protein CASSLGVEQFF.

The V and J genes are TRBV5-4 and TRBJ2-7; TRBD2 is a possible D gene (7 bases). The CDR3 is made up of 15 amino acids. V lost 3 bases to trimming and J lost 4 bases, with 17 bases between them. Germline CDR1 and CDR2: SGHNT and YYREEE (reference sequence). CDR3 in DNA: TGTGCCAGCAGCTGGGGGGGGGCATCAATATACGAGCAGTACTTC. Translation gives CASSWGGASIYEQYF. Variable domain in full (rest from reference TRBV5-4 and TRBJ2-7): ETGVTQSPTHLIKTRGQQVTLRCSSQSGHNTVSWYQQALGQGPQFIFQYYREEENGRGNFPPRFSGLQFPNYSSELNVNALELDDSALYLCASSWGGASIYEQYFGPGTRLTVT.

J is TRBJ1-1 and V is TRBV5-5, with D uncertain. CDR1 is SGHKS and CDR2 is YYEKEE in the germline V gene (reference sequence). The ends were cut back, 4 bases at V and 6 bases at J, with 13 bases in the middle. This CDR3 is built from 13 residues. CDR3 DNA sequence: TGTGCCAGCAGCGCGGGAGGGTGGGCTGAAGCTTTCTTT. Its translation is CASSAGGWAEAFF.

The V call is TRBV6-5, the J call TRBJ2-5; 8 nucleotides match TRBD2. V trimming: 0 bases; J trimming: 5 bases; junction bases outside the gene matches: 8. The CDR3 loop spans 16 amino acids. The germline V gene encodes CDR1 MNHEY and CDR2 SVGAGI. The CDR3 is CASSYSTGRAWETQYF. The CDR3 DNA reads TGTGCCAGCAGTTACTCGACCGGGAGGGCCTGGGAGACCCAGTACTTC.

The chain couples TRBV5-1 to TRBJ1-1; 9 bases are shared with TRBD1. The trim removed 0 bases at V and 1 base at J, leaving 1 base unmatched. CDR3 length equals 15 residues. Germline CDR1 SGHRS, CDR2 YFSETQ. Here the CDR3 DNA reads TGCGCCAGCAGCTTGGAGGGACAGGGGAACACTGAAGCTTTCTTT. Protein product: CASSLEGQGNTEAFF.

The chain links TRBV6-5 to TRBJ1-1; 8 bases are a match to TRBD1. Germline values: CDR1 MNHEY, CDR2 SVGAGI. The CDR3 has 14 residues. V lost 2 bases, J lost 4 bases, and 3 bases stayed unmatched. The CDR3 here is CASSYTTGVTEAFF. CDR3 nucleotides: TGTGCCAGCAGTTACACGACAGGGGTCACTGAAGCTTTCTTT.

The V call is TRBV7-3, the J call TRBJ2-1; 8 bases are shared with TRBD1. V lost 4 bases to trimming and J lost 2 bases; unmatched junction nucleotides: 4. Germline-derived CDR1 and CDR2 are SGHTA and FQGTGA. This CDR3 is built from 15 residues. The CDR3 reads CASSSYRGTYNEQFF. The DNA for the CDR3 is TGTGCCAGCAGCTCATACAGGGGGACCTACAATGAGCAGTTCTTC.

The CDR3 sequence: CASSLGGEGTFSYNSPLHF. CDR3 DNA sequence: TGCGCCAGCAGCTTGGGCGGGGAAGGAACCTTCTCCTATAATTCACCCCTCCACTTT. This chain joins TRBV5-1 and TRBJ1-6, with D unresolved. The CDR3 contains 19 residues. Germline CDR1 and CDR2: SGHRS and YFSETQ. With 0 bases removed from V and 0 bases from J, the gap between germline ends came to 16 bases.

V is TRBV21-1 and J is TRBJ2-1; the DNA was not compared with TRBD2, the D call given in the table. TRBV21-1 is marked as a pseudogene. The CDR3 spans 19 residues. The CDR3 is CASSKGGRTRREAHNEQFF. CDR3 nucleotides: TGTGCCAGCAGCAAAGGGGGGCGGACTAGGCGGGAGGCCCACAATGAGCAGTTCTTC.

The chain joins TRBV5-1 to TRBJ2-5, with 9 bases identical to TRBD2. V was clipped by 1 base and J by 5 bases; unmatched bases: 9. The length of the CDR3 is 16 residues. Germline lookup yields CDR1 SGHRS and CDR2 YFSETQ. The DNA for the CDR3 is TGCGCCAGCAGCTTGCCGTTCGGCGGGGGGGTGGAGACCCAGTACTTC. Protein: CASSLPFGGGVETQYF.

The rearrangement joins TRBV30 to TRBJ2-3, with D tentatively TRBD1 (6 bases). The germline V and J ends were trimmed by 2 bases and 6 bases, with 6 bases remaining between them. CDR3 length: 11 amino acids. Germline values: CDR1 GTSNPN, CDR2 SVGIG (reference sequence). The CDR3 loop is CAWSRGDTQYF. CDR3 bases: TGTGCCTGGAGTAGGGGGGATACGCAGTATTTT.

The gene calls are TRBV4-1 and TRBJ2-7, with D possibly matching TRBD1 (5 bases). Trimming pared 3 bases from V and 3 bases from J, leaving 12 bases between. In germline, CDR1 is MGHRA, CDR2 YSYEKL. The CDR3 extends over 14 amino acids. The CDR3 DNA is TGCGCCAGCAGCCAGGGGCACGCGAACTACGAGCAGTACTTC. Its translation is CASSQGHANYEQYF.